This T cell receptor beta chain was profiled in a study of blood T cell repertoires in COVID-19. As for the study in general: Spain, Italy and the United States supplied samples that represented acute and convalescent COVID-19. T cells, B-cell-depleted T cells, or PBMCs provided the cDNA or gDNA that served as material.

Trimming cost V 8 bases and J 7 bases; bases outside gene matches: 9. Germline CDR1 and CDR2: LNHDA and SQIVND (reference sequence). This CDR3 contains 14 residues. In the original workflow: Amplification of reference gene primers was used by the study to estimate nucleated cell counts. Libraries were prepared by immunoSEQ multiplex PCR; TCRdb keeps only in-frame clonotypes and omits some of them. The DNA was the basis for D and trimming; V, J and clone size are from that table. Of tens of thousands of clones listed, approximately 83% are singletons. The chain is built from TRBV19 and TRBJ2-3; TRBD2 aligns across 10 bases. This TCR derives from a human donor in a cohort sampled during active COVID-19. The sample consisted of peripheral blood. The CDR3 spells CASREASGSYTQYF. The CDR3 DNA follows: TGTGCCAGTCGGGAGGCTAGCGGGAGTTATACGCAGTATTTT.